This TCR beta chain derives from a study of cytomegalovirus exposure and HLA in healthy donors (dated by TCRdb to about 2017). Regarding the complete study: An earlier analysis of 550 to 700 of the donors reported approximately 290 Gb of sequence data and 100 million to 140 million unique TCR beta sequences from 150 million to 200 million T cells. Of the 350 to 450 genotyped donors, 65% to 90% fell in the genetic ancestry cluster associated with self-reported Caucasian donors. High-throughput TCR immunosequencing, statistical association of individual TCRs with disease status, and machine learning were combined to predict cytomegalovirus infection status. On average, around 230,000 unique TCR beta nucleotide sequences were sequenced per donor among some 420 genotyped donors of the cohort, with roughly 19% of those sequences being non-productive. An early release that covered fewer than 800 HLA-typed donors contained 300 to 350 gigabases of sequencing data and 80 million or so unique TCR sequences. The aim of the study was to test whether cataloging public T cell receptors could identify signatures of past pathogen exposure. Rather than drawing on any new phenotypic data, the later analysis identified candidate immune exposures from TCR beta sequences and the way those sequences occurred across donors. Four or five DR-DQ haplotypes were handled as single units for association and clustering because linkage in the cohort was strong. In a later analysis, previously published TCR beta repertoires from fewer than 750 donors were re-analyzed and high-resolution HLA genotyping was added so that TCR occurrence patterns could be studied. The study used immunosequencing to profile the T cell repertoires of approximately 640 subjects and linked those repertoires to cytomegalovirus serostatus. In an earlier analysis of 500 to 650 of the donors, high-throughput TCR beta sequencing was used to judge whether each TCR beta V gene segment behaved as functional or pseudogenic. Besides the first cohort of under 700 subjects, a separate validation cohort made up of 120 different subjects was used. The number of donors typed differed by locus, with about 629-640 for A, B, C, DRB1 and DQB1, over 500 for DQA1, 600 to 610 for DPA1, and some 440 for DPB1. Donor age, sex, ethnicity and CMV serostatus were compiled alongside the repertoire data. Both class I and class II loci were covered by HLA typing, at four-digit resolution. Genome-wide SNP genotypes for about 55% of the roughly 670 donors were used in a later genetic analysis, which treated that subset as a discovery cohort. All discovery cohort repertoires had been generated on a single sequencing platform.

Libraries were made using the immunoSEQ multiplex PCR assay. The multiplex PCR relied on a mix of 60 forward primers for TCR Vbeta segments and 13 reverse primers for TCR Jbeta segments. The CDR3 region of rearranged TCR beta genes was amplified from genomic DNA by a multiplex PCR assay. On the Illumina HiSeq System, the amplified TCR beta libraries were sequenced as 87-base-pair reads. For the original study's pipeline: A later analysis counted about 76 million unique TCR beta chains across the 600 to 850 repertoires, and roughly 9.9 million of these chains were shared by at least two donors. A nearest-neighbor algorithm error-corrected the raw reads and collapsed the reads into unique sequences, merging closely related sequences to remove PCR and sequencing errors. CDR3 sequences were aligned to IMGT reference sequences to assign V, D and J gene segments. For a sequence to be retained, a match of at least six nucleotides was required to both a V gene segment and a J gene segment. A rearrangement counted as productive if the CDR3 had no stop codons and remained in frame with V and J, and every other rearrangement counted as non-productive. CDR3 was defined according to IMGT convention as the region running from the second conserved V-encoded cysteine to the conserved J-encoded phenylalanine. In an earlier analysis of just under 600 of the donors, sequences lacking an unambiguous match to a single V gene segment were excluded. In an earlier analysis of 587 of the donors, V segments were called functional above 56.7% productive rearrangements and were called segregating when the between-donor standard deviation exceeded 5%. A statistical classification framework was developed to diagnose cytomegalovirus status using the catalog of TCR beta chain sequences. A later analysis assigned V and J genes by comparing TCR nucleotide sequences with IMGT/GENE-DB human TR gene sequences. A later analysis assigned CDR3 sequences and most-parsimonious VDJ recombination scenarios with the TCRdist pipeline. In a later analysis, every TCR beta chain was defined by the combination of its CDR3 amino acid sequence and its V-gene family, and reads without a unique V-gene family were dropped. As a way to deal with suspected cross-contamination and a sequencing artifact, a later analysis dropped under 600 nucleotide sequences that were highly shared and had low generation probability. For each public chain, a later analysis derived a clonal expansion index from normalized ranks of inferred template counts within each repertoire. In a later analysis, generation probabilities were computed using a VDJ recombination model fitted to out-of-frame rearrangements, and the results were checked against IGoR. A later analysis scored TCR-TCR, TCR-HLA and TCR-CMV co-occurrence with hypergeometric tests, applying a repertoire-size bias correction to TCR pairs. To estimate false discovery rates, a later analysis permuted the HLA or CMV assignments 20 times. In a later analysis, co-occurring TCRs were grouped using DBSCAN, with TCRdist sequence similarity added in when clustering inside HLA-allele-positive subsets. Repertoires with fewer than 30,000 or more than 120,000 public chains were left out of co-occurrence clustering, as were several repertoires with anomalous nucleotide sharing. TCRdb carries this immuneACCESS record with in-frame sequences only. Its versions omit some clonotypes, under half of them owing to an unresolved V gene in the studies checked, with the rest unexplained. Clone size and the V and J calls come from that table; the DNA yielded D and trimming. Across this sample there are around 100,000 clones, with roughly 82% seen only once. Jointly, the top ten make up around 3.7% of the sample.

Per the germline V gene (reference sequence), DFQATT is the CDR1 and SNEGSKA is the CDR2. Spanning cysteine to phenylalanine, the CDR3 consists of 11 amino acids. Here the CDR3 DNA is all that survives: 33 bases in frame from base 1. V gives up 4 bases and J gives up 5 bases, and the segment between their germline ends measures 9 bases. In the case of this clone: It lacks a known antigen. No clone much larger than this one lies a single base away; base qualities are absent.

The cohort was made up of approximately 700 healthy bone marrow donors. At the time of sampling, all cohort members were nominally healthy, though unrecorded immune exposures were likely present. The donor was CMV seropositive and was included in the group of 250 to 350 seropositive cohort members. Each donor provided a peripheral blood sample, and peripheral blood mononuclear cells were used for TCR beta sequencing. Genomic DNA extraction from the blood cell samples was performed with the Qiagen DNeasy Blood Extraction Kit. On the study overall, not on this receptor specifically: Correlated functional status among segregating V segments might be attributable to linkage disequilibrium, but an unknown experimental factor could not be ruled out. Because counts were too low, 15 to 20 rarely observed V segments, including chromosome 9 orphons, were left out of the earlier analysis of some 640 of the donors. According to a later analysis, most CMV-associated TCR beta chains appeared to be HLA-restricted, and the HLA associations seemed to be driven largely by CMV exposure. The sequencing pipeline was judged likely to have produced a cluster of highly shared sequence variants as a technical artifact. The classifier was reported to diagnose cytomegalovirus status with high specificity and sensitivity in both the original and validation cohorts. Strong co-occurrence of HLA alleles, especially DR and DQ, made assigning TCR associations to individual alleles difficult. A later analysis associated some 17,000 TCR beta sequences with specific HLA alleles at a false discovery rate of 0.05. Most TCR sequences were observed very rarely across donors, whereas some public TCRs were present in many individuals. In a later analysis, the rate of TCR association differed among HLA loci, with DRB1 alleles having the most associated TCRs and HLA-C alleles having the fewest. The cohort was sequenced for TCR beta chains only, and without alpha or paired-chain data the features that could be detected were limited. Roughly uniform sequencing depth across donors was assumed in presence/absence analyses, although this assumption may not hold. Three of the identified cytomegalovirus-associated TCR beta chains were confirmed in vitro to be specific for cytomegalovirus antigens. Some IMGT-functional V segments, including TRBV6-2 and TRBV6-3, could not be distinguished by the 87-base-pair reads and were therefore excluded. CMV serostatus was the only immune exposure information available for the cohort. A further reported finding was that TCR beta sequences accurately predicted the HLA-A and HLA-B alleles for most subjects in the first cohort. It was suggested by the authors that the approach could potentially be generalized to other disease states and immunological phenotypes. A later analysis reported that several top co-occurrence clusters appeared linked to parvovirus B19, influenza, CMV and Epstein-Barr virus. In an earlier analysis of approximately 590 of the donors, most TCR beta V segments appeared in productive rearrangements about 87% or about 30% of the time, broadly matching IMGT annotations. In a later genetic analysis, fewer N-insertions in productive TCRs were reported among donors in an Asian-associated ancestry cluster than the 666-donor mean. A later analysis found that HLA-associated TCR beta chains were more clonally expanded and had lower generation probabilities than equally common non-associated chains. The study gave a list of more than 150 TCR beta chains associated with cytomegalovirus. An association between a missense DCLRE1C variant and V-gene and J-gene trimming of TCR beta chains was found in a later genetic analysis and replicated in an independent cohort. Because HLA typing was unavailable for some donors at each locus, only the typed subset was used in association tests.

The TCR sequence derives from a man aged 30 to 39 in good health and CMV-seropositive. Recombination linked TRBV20-1 to TRBJ2-7, and perhaps TRBD2 as D gene, on 6 matching bases. Sample: PBMCs. The CDR3 in this case is CSAIRRDEQYF. Here is the DNA: TGCAGTGCTATACGGAGGGACGAGCAGTACTTC.